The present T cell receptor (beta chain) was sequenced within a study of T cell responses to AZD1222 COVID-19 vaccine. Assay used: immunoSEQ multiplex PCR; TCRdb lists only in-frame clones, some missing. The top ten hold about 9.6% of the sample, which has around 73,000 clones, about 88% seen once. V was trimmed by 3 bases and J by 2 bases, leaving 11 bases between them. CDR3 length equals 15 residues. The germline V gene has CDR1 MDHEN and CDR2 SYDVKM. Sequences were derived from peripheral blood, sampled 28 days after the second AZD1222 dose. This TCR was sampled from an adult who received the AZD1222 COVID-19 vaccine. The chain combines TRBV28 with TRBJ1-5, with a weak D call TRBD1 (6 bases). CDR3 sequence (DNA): TGTGCCAGCAGTTTCTCGGGGGCTGGCAATCAGCCCCAGCATTTT. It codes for CASSFSGAGNQPQHF.